The 21 T cell receptor beta chains in this list originate from one sample, sequenced in a study of shared clonotypes between healthy human individuals. Sequenced by immunoSEQ multiplex PCR; TCRdb stores in-frame clones only, minus some. The sample lists 950,000 to 1,200,000 clones, 70% to 85% occurring once. The sequencing input was memory CD4+ T cells from PBMCs. Subset: CD45RA-negative fraction. The receptors were sampled from a man aged 18 to 30 in good health. Some clones in this sample may be carry-over from other donors' samples.

This clone was recorded once. The chain recombines TRBV5-1 with TRBJ2-5; D remains ambiguous. CDR3 length equals 13 residues. Germline CDR1 is SGHRS and CDR2 is YFSETQ. The V end was cut by 4 bases, the J end by 0 bases, with 7 bases between. This chain's CDR3 is CASSIGHQETQYF. CDR3 DNA: TGCGCCAGCAGCATCGGACACCAAGAGACCCAGTACTTC.

This clone was seen a single time. The chain couples TRBV10-2 to TRBJ1-5, with D possibly TRBD1 on 5 matching bases. The germline CDR1 and CDR2 sequences are WSHSY and SAAADI. V shed 0 bases and J shed 7 bases, with 16 bases lying between them. CDR3 size: 16 residues. The CDR3: CASSESWGVRKQPQHF. The CDR3 nucleotides are TGCGCCAGCAGTGAGTCATGGGGGGTAAGGAAGCAGCCCCAGCATTTT.

The V gene is TRBV29-1, the J gene TRBJ1-6, with D maybe TRBD1 (5 bases). Trimming left V 6 bases short and J 10 bases short, with 16 bases between. The length of the CDR3 is 13 residues. The germline V gene encodes CDR1 SQVTM and CDR2 ANQGSEA. The CDR3 is CSVGPAMGSPLHF. CDR3 sequence (DNA): TGCAGCGTGGGGCCCGCGATGGGGTCACCCCTCCACTTT. The complete variable domain, with remaining parts taken from reference TRBV29-1 and TRBJ1-6, reads SAVISQKPSRDICQRGTSLTIQCQVDSQVTMMFWYRQQPGQSLTLIATANQGSEATYESGFVIDKFPISRPNLTFSTLTVSNMSPEDSSIYLCSVGPAMGSPLHFGNGTRLTVT.

In this sample, this clone turned up once. The J gene is TRBJ2-1, the V gene TRBV11-3; 8 bases align to TRBD1. Trimming cost V 7 bases and J 5 bases; bases outside gene matches: 7. Germline V gene lookup returns CDR1 SGHNT and CDR2 YENEEA. This CDR3 comprises 14 residues. CDR3 DNA sequence: TGTGCCAGCAAGGAGACAGGGGCCCACAATGAGCAGTTCTTC. Translated: CASKETGAHNEQFF.

The chain combines TRBV5-8 with TRBJ1-5; no firm D call. The CDR3 spans 12 residues. V was clipped by 1 base and J by 1 base, with 0 bases between them. Germline lookup yields CDR1 SGHTS and CDR2 YDEGEE. The CDR3 DNA reads as TGTGCCAGCAGCTTGAGCAATCAGCCCCAGCATTTT. Translation: CASSLSNQPQHF.

Concerning this clone itself: The same CDR3 arises from other DNA sequences in this sample as well. This chain connects TRBV6-5 to TRBJ1-3, with 7 bases lining up with TRBD1. Germline assignment: CDR1 MNHEY and CDR2 SVGAGI. The CDR3 covers 16 residues. With V trimmed by 0 bases and J by 0 bases, 2 bases remained unmatched. The CDR3 spells CASSYSTGVSGNTIYF. CDR3 bases: TGTGCCAGCAGTTACTCCACAGGGGTCTCTGGAAACACCATATATTTT.

This clone was observed a few times. Distinct nucleotide sequences in the sample also encode this CDR3. The rearrangement joins TRBV30 to TRBJ2-3, with D perhaps matching TRBD2 (7 bases). Trimming removed 5 bases at V and 5 bases at J, with 17 bases between. The CDR3 spans 14 residues. Germline lookup yields CDR1 GTSNPN and CDR2 SVGIG (reference sequence). CDR3 sequence reads: CAWRRGGGGDTQYF. In DNA, the CDR3 is TGTGCCTGGCGCAGGGGAGGGGGGGGAGATACGCAGTATTTT.

As to this clone: Other DNA sequences in the same sample also yield this CDR3. The chain employs TRBV6-5 and TRBJ1-2; the D gene is possibly TRBD1 (5 bases). The CDR3 totals 14 residues. The V gene lost 6 bases and the J gene lost 1 base, with 12 bases spanning the gap. From germline, CDR1 is MNHEY and CDR2 SVGAGI. CDR3 nucleotide sequence: TGTGCCAGCAGCTCCGGGCAGGGTAACTATGGCTACACCTTC. Its protein product is CASSSGQGNYGYTF.

The table lists this clone with a few counts. This chain links TRBV6-5 with TRBJ1-2; D gene unclear. The V end was cut by 7 bases, the J end by 2 bases, with 8 bases between. Germline V CDR1 and CDR2: MNHEY, SVGAGI. The CDR3 spans 12 residues. Written as DNA, the CDR3 is TGTGCCAGCATATCAAGGAACTATGGCTACACCTTC. This gives the protein CASISRNYGYTF.

This sequence joins TRBV6-5 and TRBJ1-2; possibly TRBD1 for D (6 bases). Trimming took off 0 bases at V and 6 bases at J, with 14 bases between the two ends. Germline CDR1 MNHEY, CDR2 SVGAGI. The CDR3 has 15 residues. Here the CDR3 reads CASSYSGGLNDGYTF. The CDR3 nucleotides are TGTGCCAGCAGTTACTCCGGGGGGCTGAACGATGGCTACACCTTC.

The rearrangement joins TRBV7-2 to TRBJ2-1; 9 nucleotides match TRBD2. This CDR3 region has 14 residues. The germline CDR1 and CDR2 sequences are SGHTA and FQGNSA. The V and J ends lost 6 bases and 9 bases, in that order; junction bases with no gene match: 9. The CDR3: CASSAGGSSVEQFF. DNA of the CDR3: TGTGCCAGCAGTGCGGGAGGGAGTTCGGTTGAGCAGTTCTTC.

Regarding this clone: This specimen includes other DNA sequences encoding the same CDR3. The chain uses TRBV5-1 and TRBJ2-3; D is undetermined. The CDR3 is 12 amino acids. Trimming removed 1 base at V and 5 bases at J, with 5 bases between. The germline V gene encodes CDR1 SGHRS and CDR2 YFSETQ. Here the CDR3 reads CASSLTLDTQYF. The CDR3 DNA reads as TGCGCCAGCAGCTTGACTCTAGATACGCAGTATTTT.

Concerning this clone itself: The same CDR3 is also encoded by other DNA sequences in this sample. The rearrangement links TRBV5-1 to TRBJ1-3; D is ambiguous. The germline V gene has CDR1 SGHRS and CDR2 YFSETQ. V was shortened by 0 bases and J by 2 bases, with 6 bases between the two germline ends. This CDR3 comprises 14 residues. DNA for the CDR3: TGCGCCAGCAGCTTGGAGGGCCCTGGAAACACCATATATTTT. It is translated as CASSLEGPGNTIYF.

V usage is TRBV19 and J usage is TRBJ1-2, with TRBD1 identical over 11 bases. V lost 7 bases to trimming and J lost 13 bases; unmatched junction nucleotides: 14. The CDR3 is 14 residues long. Germline V gene lookup returns CDR1 LNHDA and CDR2 SQIVND (reference sequence). CDR3 bases: TGTGCCAGTACCCCCGACGGGGACAGGGGGATTCGCACCTTC. It is translated as CASTPDGDRGIRTF.

This clone has more than one count but fewer than ten. The gene calls are TRBV11-2 and TRBJ2-5; D is uncertain. In germline, CDR1 is SGHAT, CDR2 FQNNGV. V lost 7 bases and J lost 2, with 20 bases in between. The CDR3 consists of 16 residues. The chain's CDR3 is CASTPRLDGPQETQYF. The CDR3 nucleotides read TGTGCCAGCACCCCACGGCTGGACGGTCCGCAAGAGACCCAGTACTTC. The full variable domain, with the rest looked up from reference TRBV11-2 and TRBJ2-5, is EAGVAQSPRYKIIEKRQSVAFWCNPISGHATLYWYQQILGQGPKLLIQFQNNGVVDDSQLPKDRFSAERLKGVDSTLKIQPAKLEDSAVYLCASTPRLDGPQETQYFGPGTRLLVL.

The chain uses TRBV20-1 and TRBJ2-7; D is unresolved. This CDR3 region has 11 residues. CDR1 and CDR2 (germline): DFQATT, SNEGSKA (reference sequence). V shed 5 bases and J shed 3 bases, with 8 bases lying between them. The CDR3 DNA follows: TGCAGTGCTTCGGCCGGCTACGAGCAGTACTTC. Translation: CSASAGYEQYF.

On this clone: The same CDR3 also results from other DNA sequences found in this sample. The rearrangement joins TRBV7-2 to TRBJ1-5; D gene uncertain. The CDR3 is 14 amino acids. CDR1 and CDR2 from the germline V gene are SGHTA and FQGNSA. The V gene lost 4 bases and the J gene lost 6 bases, with 13 bases spanning the gap. The CDR3 DNA is TGTGCCAGCAGCTCAGGTCAGCCCGGTCAGCCCCAGCATTTT. As protein: CASSSGQPGQPQHF.

This clone turned up a few times. The chain is built from TRBV6-6 and TRBJ2-4; D may correspond to TRBD1 or TRBD2 (5 bases each). Germline CDR1 reads MNHNY; CDR2 reads SVGAGI (reference sequence). Trimming took 6 bases from V and 7 from J, leaving 19 bases between them. The CDR3 is 15 amino acids. The CDR3 region is CASSRGGDGWNIQYF. CDR3 sequence (DNA): TGTGCCAGCAGCCGCGGTGGGGACGGTTGGAACATTCAGTACTTC.

The genes are TRBV2 and TRBJ1-1; possible D gene TRBD1, 5 bases. V lost 6 bases to trimming and J lost 2 bases, with 7 bases between them. The CDR3 sequence is 12 residues long. The germline V gene encodes CDR1 SNHLY and CDR2 FYNNEI. CDR3 bases: TGTGCCAGCAGGGGGGACAACACTGAAGCTTTCTTT. It is translated as CASRGDNTEAFF.

This clone appeared a few times. This chain joins TRBV2 and TRBJ1-1; D is uncertain. V dropped 4 bases and J dropped 1 base, with 10 bases sitting between them. The CDR3 extends over 14 amino acids. Germline CDR1 is SNHLY and CDR2 is FYNNEI. CDR3 nucleotide sequence: TGTGCCAGCAGTGGGGTAAACAGGAACACTGAAGCTTTCTTT. This codes for CASSGVNRNTEAFF.

This chain links TRBV6-5 with TRBJ1-1; possible D gene TRBD1, 5 bases. Trimming stripped 6 bases from V and 7 bases from J, with 18 bases between. This CDR3 has 14 residues. Germline-derived CDR1 and CDR2 are MNHEY and SVGAGI. The CDR3 DNA reads as TGTGCCAGCAGGCGAGCGGACACCGAGGGTGAAGCTTTCTTT. It encodes CASRRADTEGEAFF.